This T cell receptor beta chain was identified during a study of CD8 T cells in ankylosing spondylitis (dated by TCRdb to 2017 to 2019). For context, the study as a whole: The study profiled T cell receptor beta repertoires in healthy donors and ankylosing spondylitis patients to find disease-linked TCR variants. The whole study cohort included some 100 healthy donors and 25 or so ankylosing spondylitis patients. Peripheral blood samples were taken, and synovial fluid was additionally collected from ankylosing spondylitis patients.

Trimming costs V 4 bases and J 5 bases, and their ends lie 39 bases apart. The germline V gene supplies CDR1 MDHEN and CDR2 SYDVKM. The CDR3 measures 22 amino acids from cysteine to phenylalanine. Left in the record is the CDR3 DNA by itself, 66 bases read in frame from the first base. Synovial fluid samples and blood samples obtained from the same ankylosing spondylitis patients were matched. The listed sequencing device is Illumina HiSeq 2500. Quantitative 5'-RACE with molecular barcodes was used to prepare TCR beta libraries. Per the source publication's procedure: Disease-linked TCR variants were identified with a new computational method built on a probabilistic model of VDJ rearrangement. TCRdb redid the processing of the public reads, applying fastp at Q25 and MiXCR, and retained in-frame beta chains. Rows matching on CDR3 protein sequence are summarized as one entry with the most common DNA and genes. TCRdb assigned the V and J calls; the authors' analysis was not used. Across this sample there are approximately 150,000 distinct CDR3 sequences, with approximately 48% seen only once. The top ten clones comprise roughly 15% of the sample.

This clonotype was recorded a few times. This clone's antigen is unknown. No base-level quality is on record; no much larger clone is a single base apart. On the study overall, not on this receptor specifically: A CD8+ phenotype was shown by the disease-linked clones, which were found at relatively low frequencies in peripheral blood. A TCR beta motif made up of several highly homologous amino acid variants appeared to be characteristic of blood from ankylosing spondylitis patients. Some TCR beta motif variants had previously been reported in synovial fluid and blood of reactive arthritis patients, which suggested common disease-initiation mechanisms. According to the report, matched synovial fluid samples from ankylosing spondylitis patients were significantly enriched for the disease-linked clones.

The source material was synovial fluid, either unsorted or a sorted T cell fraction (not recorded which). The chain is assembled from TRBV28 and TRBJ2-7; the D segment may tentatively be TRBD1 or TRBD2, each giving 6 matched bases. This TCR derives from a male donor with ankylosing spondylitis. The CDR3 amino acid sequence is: CASSSPVGGAMFVWTSTNEQYF. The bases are TGTGCCAGCAGTTCCCCCGTGGGGGGCGCGATGTTTGTCTGGACTTCTACTAACGAGCAGTACTTC.